A selection of T cell receptor beta chains follows, all from one sample in a study of response to subunit inactivated influenza vaccine. A single record per CDR3 protein comes from TCRdb applying MiXCR to the RT-PCR reads. The sample records 450,000 to 700,000 distinct CDR3 sequences, less than 15% being singletons. Material: PBMCs from blood, obtained 11 to 12 days after vaccination. The receptors shown here come from a man over 45 who received an inactivated influenza vaccine. The CDR3 runs from the conserved cysteine through the conserved F or W. The D gene is left open where the match is weak. The listing skips clone size in some rows; elsewhere it reads once, few, many or a size class.

>TRBJ2-1|TRBD2|TRBV2|few
TGTGCCAGCAGTATGACTAGGCGGGGGGGCCGGGAGCAGTTCTTC
CASSMTRRGGREQFF
>TRBJ2-5|NA|TRBV7-9|NA
TGTGCCAGCAGCTTCACGCGGGTATCCCAAGAGACCCAGTACTTC
CASSFTRVSQETQYF
>TRBJ2-1|NA|TRBV5-1|many
TGCGCCAGCAGCCCAACGGAAACAGGGCTTGAGCAGTTCTTC
CASSPTETGLEQFF
>TRBJ1-6|NA|TRBV27|NA
TGTGCCAGCAGTAGGGGTTACAGGAACCCCCTCCACTTT
CASSRGYRNPLHF
>TRBJ2-1|NA|TRBV20-1|few
TGCAGTGCTAGCGGGGGCTCCTACAATGAGCAGTTCTTC
CSASGGSYNEQFF
>TRBJ1-3|NA|TRBV12-3/TRBV12-4|NA
TGTGCCAGCAGGGCTCGTGGAAACACCATATATTTT
CASRARGNTIYF
>TRBJ1-3|NA|TRBV20-1|NA
TGCAGTGCTAGTGACAGGCTAGGATCTGGAAACACCATATATTTT
CSASDRLGSGNTIYF
>TRBJ1-4|NA|TRBV14|few
TGTGCCAGCAGCCAAGATCCATGGGACTTGCCCGAAAAACTGTTTTTT
CASSQDPWDLPEKLFF
>TRBJ1-3|TRBD1|TRBV2|few
TGTGCCAGCAGCGAAGGACAGGGAAACTCTGGAAACACCATATATTTT
CASSEGQGNSGNTIYF
>TRBJ2-5|NA|TRBV12-3/TRBV12-4|few
TGTGCCAGCAGTTTATCGGAGGCGGAGACCCAGTACTTC
CASSLSEAETQYF
>TRBJ2-7|NA|TRBV7-9|NA
TGTGCCAGCAGCTTAAACCCACACTACGAGCAGTACTTC
CASSLNPHYEQYF
>TRBJ2-7|TRBD2|TRBV27|few
TGTGCCAGCAGTTCTAGCGGGAGGGTGGACAAGCAGTACTTC
CASSSSGRVDKQYF